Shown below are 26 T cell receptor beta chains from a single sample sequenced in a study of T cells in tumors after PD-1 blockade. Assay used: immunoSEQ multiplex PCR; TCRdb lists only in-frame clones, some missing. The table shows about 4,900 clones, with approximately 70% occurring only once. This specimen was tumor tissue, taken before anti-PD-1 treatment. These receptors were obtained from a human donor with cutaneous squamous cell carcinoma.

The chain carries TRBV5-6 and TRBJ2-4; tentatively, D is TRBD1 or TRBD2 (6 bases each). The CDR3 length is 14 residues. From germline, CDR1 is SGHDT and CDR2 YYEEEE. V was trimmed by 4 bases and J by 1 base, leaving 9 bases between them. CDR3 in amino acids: CASSIGGAKNIQYF. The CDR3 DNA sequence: TGTGCCAGCAGCATAGGGGGGGCCAAAAACATTCAGTACTTC.

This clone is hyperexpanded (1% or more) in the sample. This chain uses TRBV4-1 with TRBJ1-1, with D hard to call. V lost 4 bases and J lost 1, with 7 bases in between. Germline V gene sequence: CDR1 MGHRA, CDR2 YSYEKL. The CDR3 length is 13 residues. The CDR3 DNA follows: TGCGCCAGCAGCCGTGAGAGGAACACTGAAGCTTTCTTT. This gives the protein CASSRERNTEAFF.

This CDR3 is CASSLLSGPSNTGELFF. Here the CDR3 DNA reads TGTGCCAGCAGCTTACTCAGCGGGCCCTCGAACACCGGGGAGCTGTTTTTT. This sequence joins TRBV7-6 and TRBJ2-2, with TRBD2 as a possible D gene (6 bases). This CDR3 contains 17 residues. Germline V gives CDR1 SGHVS, CDR2 FNYEAQ. The V gene lost 2 bases and the J gene lost 0 bases, with 13 bases spanning the gap. The full variable domain, rest sourced from reference TRBV7-6 and TRBJ2-2, is GAGVSQSPRYKVTKRGQDVALRCDPISGHVSLYWYRQALGQGPEFLTYFNYEAQQDKSGLPNDRFSAERPEGSISTLTIQRTEQRDSAMYRCASSLLSGPSNTGELFFGEGSRLTVL.

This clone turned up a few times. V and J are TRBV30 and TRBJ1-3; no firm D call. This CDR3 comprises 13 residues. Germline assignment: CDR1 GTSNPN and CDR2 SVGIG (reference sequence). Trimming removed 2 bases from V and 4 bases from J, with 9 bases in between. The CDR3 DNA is TGTGCCTGGAGTCAGTTGGAGGGAAACACCATATATTTT. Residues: CAWSQLEGNTIYF.

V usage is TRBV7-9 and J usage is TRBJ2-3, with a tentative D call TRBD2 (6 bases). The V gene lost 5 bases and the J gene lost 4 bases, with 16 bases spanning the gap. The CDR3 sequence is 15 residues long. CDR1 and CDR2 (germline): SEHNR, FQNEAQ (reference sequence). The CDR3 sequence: CASSPRRDRPDTQYF. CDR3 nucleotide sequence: TGTGCCAGCAGCCCAAGGCGGGACCGCCCAGATACGCAGTATTTT.

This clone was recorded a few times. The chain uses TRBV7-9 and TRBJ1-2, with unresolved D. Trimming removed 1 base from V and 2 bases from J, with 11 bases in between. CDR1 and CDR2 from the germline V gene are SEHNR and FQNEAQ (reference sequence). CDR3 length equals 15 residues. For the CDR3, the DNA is TGTGCCAGCAGCTTAGTTTCGACGGTGAACTATGGCTACACCTTC. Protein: CASSLVSTVNYGYTF.

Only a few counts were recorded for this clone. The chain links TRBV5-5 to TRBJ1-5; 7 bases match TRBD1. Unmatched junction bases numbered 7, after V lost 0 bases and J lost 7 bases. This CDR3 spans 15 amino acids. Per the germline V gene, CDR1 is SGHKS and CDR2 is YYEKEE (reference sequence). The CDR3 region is CASSLDPSGGQPQHF. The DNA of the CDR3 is TGTGCCAGCAGCTTGGACCCGTCAGGGGGACAGCCCCAGCATTTT.

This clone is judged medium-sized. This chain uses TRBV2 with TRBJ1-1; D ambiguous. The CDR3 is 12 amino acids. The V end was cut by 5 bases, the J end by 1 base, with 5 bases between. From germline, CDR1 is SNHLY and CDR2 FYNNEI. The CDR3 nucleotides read TGTGCCAGCAGTAGACAGAACACTGAAGCTTTCTTT. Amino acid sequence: CASSRQNTEAFF.

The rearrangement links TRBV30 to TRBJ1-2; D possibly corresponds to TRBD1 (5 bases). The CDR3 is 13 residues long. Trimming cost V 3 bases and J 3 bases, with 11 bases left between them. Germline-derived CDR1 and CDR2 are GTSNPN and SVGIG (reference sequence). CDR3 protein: CAWRGDRHYGYTF. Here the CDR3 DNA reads TGTGCCTGGAGAGGAGACAGACACTATGGCTACACCTTC.

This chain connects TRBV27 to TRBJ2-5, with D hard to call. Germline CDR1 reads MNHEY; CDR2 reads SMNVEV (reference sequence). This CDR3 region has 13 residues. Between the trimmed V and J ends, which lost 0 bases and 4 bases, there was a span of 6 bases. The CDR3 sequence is CASSLSKSETQYF. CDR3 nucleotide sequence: TGTGCCAGCAGTTTATCGAAATCAGAGACCCAGTACTTC.

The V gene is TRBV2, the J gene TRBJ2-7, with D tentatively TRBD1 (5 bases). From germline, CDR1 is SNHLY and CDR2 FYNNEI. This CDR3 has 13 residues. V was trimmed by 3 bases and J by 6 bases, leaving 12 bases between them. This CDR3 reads CASSDREGSEQYF. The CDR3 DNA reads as TGTGCCAGCAGTGACAGGGAAGGCAGCGAGCAGTACTTC.

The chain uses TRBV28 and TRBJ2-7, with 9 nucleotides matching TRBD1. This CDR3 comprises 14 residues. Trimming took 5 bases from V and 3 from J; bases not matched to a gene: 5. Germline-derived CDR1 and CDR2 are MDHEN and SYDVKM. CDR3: CASSLRDRVYEQYF. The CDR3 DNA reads TGTGCCAGCAGTCTCCGGGACAGGGTCTACGAGCAGTACTTC.

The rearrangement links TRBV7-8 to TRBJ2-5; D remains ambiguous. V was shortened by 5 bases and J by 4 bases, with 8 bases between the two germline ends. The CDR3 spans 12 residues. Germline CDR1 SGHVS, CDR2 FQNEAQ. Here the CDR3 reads CASSPAGETQYF. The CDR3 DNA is TGTGCCAGCAGCCCCGCCGGAGAGACCCAGTACTTC.

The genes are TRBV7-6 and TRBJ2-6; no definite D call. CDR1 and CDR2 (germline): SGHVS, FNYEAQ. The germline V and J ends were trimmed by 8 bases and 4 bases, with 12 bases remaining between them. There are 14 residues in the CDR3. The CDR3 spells CASATGNGANVLTF. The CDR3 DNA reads TGTGCCAGCGCCACTGGGAACGGGGCCAACGTCCTGACTTTC.

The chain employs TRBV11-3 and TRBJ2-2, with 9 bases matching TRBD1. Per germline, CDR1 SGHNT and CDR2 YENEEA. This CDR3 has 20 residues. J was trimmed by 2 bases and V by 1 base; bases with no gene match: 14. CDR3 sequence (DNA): TGTGCCAGCAGCTTAGGACTCTCATGGGGACAGGGCCTTAACACCGGGGAGCTGTTTTTT. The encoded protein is CASSLGLSWGQGLNTGELFF.

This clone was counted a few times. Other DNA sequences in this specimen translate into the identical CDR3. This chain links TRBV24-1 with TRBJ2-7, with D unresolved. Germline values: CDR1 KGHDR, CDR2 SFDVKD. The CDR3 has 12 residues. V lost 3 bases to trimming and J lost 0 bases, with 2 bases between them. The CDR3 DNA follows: TGTGCCACCAGTGATGGCTCCTACGAGCAGTACTTC. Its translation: CATSDGSYEQYF.

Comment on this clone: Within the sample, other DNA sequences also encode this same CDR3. CDR3 sequence reads: CASSIAGGPRETQYF. CDR3 DNA sequence: TGTGCCAGTAGTATAGCGGGGGGGCCTCGGGAGACCCAGTACTTC. This chain uses TRBV19 with TRBJ2-5, with TRBD2 identical over 8 bases. The V gene's germline CDR1 is LNHDA and CDR2 SQIVND (reference sequence). The CDR3 loop spans 15 amino acids. After removal of 1 base from V and 5 bases from J, the junction contained 6 bases not matched to a gene.

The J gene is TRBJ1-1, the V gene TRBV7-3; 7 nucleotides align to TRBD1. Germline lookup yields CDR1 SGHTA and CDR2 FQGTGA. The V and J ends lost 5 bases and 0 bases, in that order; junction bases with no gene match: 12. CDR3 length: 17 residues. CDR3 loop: CASSATNSRGVNTEAFF. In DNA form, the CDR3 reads TGTGCCAGCAGCGCAACGAACAGCAGGGGGGTGAACACTGAAGCTTTCTTT.

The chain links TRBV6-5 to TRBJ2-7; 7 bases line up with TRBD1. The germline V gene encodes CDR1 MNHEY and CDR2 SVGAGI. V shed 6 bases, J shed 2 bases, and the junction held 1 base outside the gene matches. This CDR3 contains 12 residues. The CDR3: CASSTGAYEQYF. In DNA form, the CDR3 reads TGTGCCAGCAGCACAGGGGCCTACGAGCAGTACTTC.

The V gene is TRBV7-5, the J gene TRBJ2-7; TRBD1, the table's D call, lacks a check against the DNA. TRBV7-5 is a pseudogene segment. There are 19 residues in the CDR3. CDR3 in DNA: TGTGTCAGAAGTCCCCAGACAGGGGGCCTACGTTTTTCCTCCTACGAGCAGTACTTC. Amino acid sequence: CVRSPQTGGLRFSSYEQYF.

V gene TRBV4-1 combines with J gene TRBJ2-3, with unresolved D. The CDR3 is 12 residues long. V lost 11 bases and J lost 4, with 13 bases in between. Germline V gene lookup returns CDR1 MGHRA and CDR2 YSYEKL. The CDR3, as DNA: TGCGCCTCTTCGAGGAGCGCAGATACGCAGTATTTT. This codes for CASSRSADTQYF.

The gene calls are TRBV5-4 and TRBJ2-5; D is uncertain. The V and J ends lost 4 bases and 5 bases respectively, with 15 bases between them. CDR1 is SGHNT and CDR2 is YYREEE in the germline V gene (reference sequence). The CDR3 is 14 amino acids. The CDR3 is CASSLDPIRETQYF. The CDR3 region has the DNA TGTGCCAGCAGCCTGGACCCAATAAGGGAGACCCAGTACTTC.

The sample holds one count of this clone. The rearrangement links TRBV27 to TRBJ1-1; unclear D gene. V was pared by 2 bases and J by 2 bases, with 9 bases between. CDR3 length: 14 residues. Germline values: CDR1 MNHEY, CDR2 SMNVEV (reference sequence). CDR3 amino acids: CASSLQVGNTEAFF. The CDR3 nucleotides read TGTGCCAGCAGTTTACAGGTGGGCAACACTGAAGCTTTCTTT.

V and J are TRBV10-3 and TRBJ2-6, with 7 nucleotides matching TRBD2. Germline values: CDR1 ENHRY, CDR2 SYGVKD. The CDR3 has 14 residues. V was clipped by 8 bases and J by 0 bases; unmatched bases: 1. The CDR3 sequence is CAIGGGSGANVLTF. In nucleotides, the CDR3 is TGTGCCATCGGCGGGGGCTCTGGGGCCAACGTCCTGACTTTC.

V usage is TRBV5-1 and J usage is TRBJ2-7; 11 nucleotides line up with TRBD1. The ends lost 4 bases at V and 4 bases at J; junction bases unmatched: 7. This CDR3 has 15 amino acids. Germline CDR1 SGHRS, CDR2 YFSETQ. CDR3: CASSRGQGAIYEQYF. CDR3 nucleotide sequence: TGCGCCAGCAGCCGAGGACAGGGGGCAATATACGAGCAGTACTTC.

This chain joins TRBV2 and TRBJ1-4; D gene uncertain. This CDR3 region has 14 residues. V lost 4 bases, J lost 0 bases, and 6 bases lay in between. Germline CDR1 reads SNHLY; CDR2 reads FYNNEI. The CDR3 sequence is CASSAEATNEKLFF. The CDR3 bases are TGTGCCAGCAGTGCTGAAGCAACTAATGAAAAACTGTTTTTT.